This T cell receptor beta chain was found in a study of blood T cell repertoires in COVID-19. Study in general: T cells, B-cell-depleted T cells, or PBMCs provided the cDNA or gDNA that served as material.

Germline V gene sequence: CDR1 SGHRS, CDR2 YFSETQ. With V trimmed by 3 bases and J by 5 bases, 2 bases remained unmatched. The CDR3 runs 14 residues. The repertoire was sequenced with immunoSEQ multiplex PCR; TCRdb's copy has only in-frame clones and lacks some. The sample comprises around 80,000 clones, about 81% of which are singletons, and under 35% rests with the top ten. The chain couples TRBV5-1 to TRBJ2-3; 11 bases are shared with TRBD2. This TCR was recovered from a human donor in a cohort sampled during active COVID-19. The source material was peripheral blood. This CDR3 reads CASSSTSGVDTQYF. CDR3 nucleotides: TGCGCCAGCAGCTCGACTAGCGGGGTAGATACGCAGTATTTT.